The 9 T cell receptor beta chains given below trace back to one sample, sequenced in a study of T cells after posttransplantation cyclophosphamide. Sequencing used immunoSEQ multiplex PCR; TCRdb keeps in-frame clones, though not all of them. The sample gives fewer than 25,000 clones, around 90% of which show up once; 8.2% is in the top ten. Methotrexate plus calcineurin inhibitor accompanied controls' myeloablative marrow transplants; sampling was 1 year later. The source material was PBMCs, sampled after an allogeneic stem cell transplant with a calcineurin inhibitor and methotrexate. All receptors come from a female patient aged 50 to 65 who received an allogeneic stem cell transplant from an unrelated donor, was CMV-positive, and had chronic GVHD only. Some T cells may be graft donor cells.

The chain uses TRBV11-2 and TRBJ1-5; D is ambiguous. Germline V gene sequence: CDR1 SGHAT, CDR2 FQNNGV. The CDR3 has 13 residues. Trimming shortened V by 0 bases and J by 9 bases, and 9 bases separated the two germline ends. CDR3 DNA: TGTGCCAGCAGCTTAGACGGGTTAGGGCCCCAGCATTTT. It encodes CASSLDGLGPQHF. Full variable domain (remainder filled in from reference TRBV11-2 and TRBJ1-5): EAGVAQSPRYKIIEKRQSVAFWCNPISGHATLYWYQQILGQGPKLLIQFQNNGVVDDSQLPKDRFSAERLKGVDSTLKIQPAKLEDSAVYLCASSLDGLGPQHFGDGTRLSIL.

The J gene is TRBJ1-1, the V gene TRBV28; 7 bases are shared with TRBD1. Per germline, CDR1 MDHEN and CDR2 SYDVKM. The J segment lost 5 bases and the V segment lost 6 bases, leaving 9 bases of the junction unmatched. The CDR3 totals 14 residues. CDR3 region: CASRSLTGWTEAFF. CDR3 sequence (DNA): TGTGCCAGCAGATCCTTGACAGGGTGGACTGAAGCTTTCTTT. Combining the CDR3 with reference TRBV28 and TRBJ1-1 gives the whole variable domain DVKVTQSSRYLVKRTGEKVFLECVQDMDHENMFWYRQDPGLGLRLIYFSYDVKMKEKGDIPEGYSVSREKKERFSLILESASTNQTSMYLCASRSLTGWTEAFFGQGTRLTVV.

As to this clone: Relative to the germline gene, one junction end is altered; a read error may explain this. The rearrangement uses TRBV6-1 and TRBJ1-4, with 9 nucleotides matching TRBD1. Germline V gene lookup returns CDR1 MNHNS and CDR2 SASEGT. CDR3 size: 15 residues. The CDR3 bases are TGTGCCAGCAGAGAAGGGACAGGGATCAATGAAAAACTGTTTTTT. Amino acid sequence: CASREGTGINEKLFF.

The J gene is TRBJ2-2, the V gene TRBV14, with 7 nucleotides matching TRBD2. The CDR3 runs to 17 residues. From germline, CDR1 is SGHDN and CDR2 FVKESK. V was pared by 4 bases and J by 7 bases, with 15 bases of the junction left unmatched. This chain's CDR3 is CASSRLRGGPSGGELFF. The CDR3 region has the DNA TGTGCCAGCAGCCGACTCCGGGGAGGGCCCTCCGGCGGGGAGCTGTTTTTT.

The chain links TRBV7-3 to TRBJ2-3, with 12 bases that match TRBD1. The V gene end was trimmed by 5 bases and the J gene end by 6 bases; junction bases not matched to a gene: 6. Germline V gives CDR1 SGHTA, CDR2 FQGTGA. This CDR3 comprises 15 residues. CDR3 region: CASSPGQGARDTQYF. In nucleotides, the CDR3 is TGTGCCAGCAGCCCGGGACAGGGGGCGCGTGATACGCAGTATTTT.

The V and J genes are TRBV15 and TRBJ2-1; D may be TRBD1 (5 bases). Trimming removed 0 bases at V and 2 bases at J, with 11 bases between. This CDR3 spans 16 amino acids. Germline V CDR1 and CDR2: LNHNV, YYDKDF (reference sequence). The CDR3 is CATSRDEGAAYNEQFF. The CDR3 nucleotides read TGTGCCACCAGCAGAGATGAAGGGGCGGCCTACAATGAGCAGTTCTTC.

The chain uses TRBV5-4 and TRBJ1-6, with no clear D. The V end lost 1 base, the J end lost 6 bases, and 8 bases lay between the germline ends. The CDR3 consists of 14 residues. Germline lookup yields CDR1 SGHNT and CDR2 YYREEE (reference sequence). DNA for the CDR3: TGTGCCAGCAGCTTGCCGGGTGGTAATTCACCCCTCCACTTT. As protein: CASSLPGGNSPLHF.

The chain carries TRBV7-8 and TRBJ1-3; TRBD1 is a possible D gene (6 bases). V lost 4 bases, J lost 0 bases, and 16 bases lay in between. Germline values: CDR1 SGHVS, CDR2 FQNEAQ. The CDR3 spans 17 residues. DNA for the CDR3: TGTGCCAGCAGCTGGACGGGACAAATTTTCTCTGGAAACACCATATATTTT. It is translated as CASSWTGQIFSGNTIYF.

This sequence joins TRBV28 and TRBJ2-3; D perhaps matches TRBD2 (5 bases). The CDR3 is 14 residues long. Trimming pared 5 bases from V and 1 base from J, leaving 10 bases between. Germline values: CDR1 MDHEN, CDR2 SYDVKM. Written as DNA, the CDR3 is TGTGCCAGCAGTGGACTCCTTCGCACAGATACGCAGTATTTT. This encodes CASSGLLRTDTQYF.